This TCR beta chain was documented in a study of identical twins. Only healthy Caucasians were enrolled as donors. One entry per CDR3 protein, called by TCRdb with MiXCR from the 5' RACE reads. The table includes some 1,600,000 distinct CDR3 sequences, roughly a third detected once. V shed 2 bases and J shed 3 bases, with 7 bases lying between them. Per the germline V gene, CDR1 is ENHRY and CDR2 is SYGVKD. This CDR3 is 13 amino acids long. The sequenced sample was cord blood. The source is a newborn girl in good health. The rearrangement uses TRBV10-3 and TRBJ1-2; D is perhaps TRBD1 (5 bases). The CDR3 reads CAISEAGHYGYTF. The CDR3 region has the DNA TGTGCCATCAGTGAGGCAGGGCACTATGGCTACACCTTC.